The 26 T cell receptor beta chains below come from one sample, sequenced in a study of blood T cells in healthy people across ages. Alongside a J-beta primer mix, a sample-barcoded 5' primer served in a second PCR lasting about 6 to 11 cycles. Each CDR3 protein gets one entry after TCRdb re-called the 5' RACE reads with MiXCR. The sample includes more than 1,400,000 distinct CDR3 sequences, 42% of them seen just once. Sequenced material: blood. These receptors originate from a woman between 18 and 29 years old in good health.

The V call is TRBV28, the J call TRBJ2-1, with TRBD2 matching over 7 bases. This CDR3 spans 15 amino acids. Germline CDR1 MDHEN, CDR2 SYDVKM. With V trimmed by 3 bases and J by 10 bases, 12 bases remained unmatched. CDR3 protein: CASSFLGSGRREQFF. In nucleotides, the CDR3 is TGTGCCAGCAGTTTTTTGGGTAGCGGGCGTCGGGAGCAGTTCTTC. Based on the CDR3 plus reference TRBV28 and TRBJ2-1, the full variable domain is DVKVTQSSRYLVKRTGEKVFLECVQDMDHENMFWYRQDPGLGLRLIYFSYDVKMKEKGDIPEGYSVSREKKERFSLILESASTNQTSMYLCASSFLGSGRREQFFGPGTRLTVL.

J is TRBJ2-3 and V is TRBV4-1; 12 positions agree with TRBD2. V lost 2 bases to trimming and J lost 2 bases; unmatched junction nucleotides: 5. Germline-derived CDR1 and CDR2 are MGHRA and YSYEKL. This CDR3 has 17 residues. The DNA of the CDR3 is TGCGCCAGCAGCCAACGCCGACTAGCGGGGGCCACAGATACGCAGTATTTT. Its translation is CASSQRRLAGATDTQYF.

The chain joins TRBV28 to TRBJ2-2, with D tentatively TRBD1 or TRBD2 (5 bases each). CDR3 size: 16 residues. Germline CDR1 is MDHEN and CDR2 is SYDVKM. Trimming removed 7 bases from V and 1 base from J, with 16 bases in between. This CDR3 is CASTRGDVGNTGELFF. CDR3 coding DNA: TGTGCCAGCACCCGAGGGGACGTGGGGAACACCGGGGAGCTGTTTTTT.

The chain is built from TRBV5-1 and TRBJ2-3; 10 bases line up with TRBD2. This CDR3 is 21 amino acids long. With V trimmed by 1 base and J by 4 bases, 21 bases remained unmatched. From germline, CDR1 is SGHRS and CDR2 YFSETQ. CDR3 sequence: CASSLSPPSGGARRLADTQYF. The CDR3 DNA follows: TGCGCCAGCAGCTTGTCCCCACCCAGCGGGGGGGCCAGAAGGTTGGCAGATACGCAGTATTTT.

This chain links TRBV9 with TRBJ2-5, with 10 bases lining up with TRBD1. The J call may not be correct, given that the DNA end is closer to TRBJ2-7. The germline V gene has CDR1 SGDLS and CDR2 YYNGEE. The CDR3 runs 17 residues. In nucleotides, the CDR3 is TGTGCCAGCAGCGCCTCAAAGGTCGGGACAGGGGACTACGAGCAGTACTTC. Protein product: CASSASKVGTGDYEQYF.

This chain connects TRBV20-1 to TRBJ2-7; no clear D. This CDR3 has 13 residues. Looked up from germline, CDR1 is DFQATT and CDR2 is SNEGSKA (reference sequence). V gave up 3 bases and J gave up 0 bases, with 9 bases separating them. The DNA of the CDR3 is TGCAGTGCTAGCATCGGCGGCTCCTACGAGCAGTACTTC. It yields the protein CSASIGGSYEQYF.

This clonotype was counted a few times. This rearrangement joins TRBV7-8 to TRBJ2-7; D not resolved. CDR1 and CDR2 (germline): SGHVS, FQNEAQ. V gave up 9 bases and J gave up 4 bases, with 13 bases separating them. This CDR3 region has 12 residues. The chain's CDR3 is CASTRGPYEQYF. CDR3 in DNA: TGTGCCAGTACCCGCGGTCCATACGAGCAGTACTTC. The whole variable domain, remainder taken from reference TRBV7-8 and TRBJ2-7, is GAGVSQSPRYKVAKRGQDVALRCDPISGHVSLFWYQQALGQGPEFLTYFQNEAQLDKSGLPSDRFFAERPEGSVSTLKIQRTQQEDSAVYLCASTRGPYEQYFGPGTRLTVT.

This clonotype was picked up a small number of times. The chain is built from TRBV2 and TRBJ1-1; the D gene is possibly TRBD1 (5 bases). Germline V CDR1 and CDR2: SNHLY, FYNNEI. Trimming shortened V by 8 bases and J by 1 base, and 8 bases separated the two germline ends. The CDR3 consists of 12 residues. CDR3 DNA sequence: TGTGCCAGCGGACATCAGAACACTGAAGCTTTCTTT. Its translation: CASGHQNTEAFF.

The chain employs TRBV3-1 and TRBJ1-5; D unresolved. The CDR3 covers 17 residues. V was clipped by 1 base and J by 2 bases, with 15 bases between them. Germline V lookup: CDR1 LGHDT, CDR2 YNNKEL (reference sequence). This CDR3 is CASSQGLLYVGNQPQHF. The CDR3 bases are TGTGCCAGCAGCCAAGGCCTGCTATATGTCGGCAATCAGCCCCAGCATTTT.

This clonotype was recorded only once. V usage is TRBV9 and J usage is TRBJ2-1; D uncertain. Germline V gene lookup returns CDR1 SGDLS and CDR2 YYNGEE. Deletions cut 2 bases from V and 7 bases from J, with 7 bases between. The CDR3 totals 12 residues. The CDR3 bases are TGTGCCAGCAGCGTTAGGTGGAATGAGCAGTTCTTC. This sequence encodes CASSVRWNEQFF.

This clonotype was seen more than once but under ten times. This chain connects TRBV6-5 to TRBJ1-1; 8 bases agree with TRBD1. Germline V gives CDR1 MNHEY, CDR2 SVGAGI. The CDR3 runs 15 residues. V lost 8 bases, J lost 2 bases, and 10 bases stayed unmatched. CDR3 sequence: CASGPGGTGNTEAFF. The CDR3, as DNA: TGTGCCAGCGGACCCGGGGGGACAGGTAACACTGAAGCTTTCTTT.

This clonotype showed up just a few times. This chain joins TRBV7-9 and TRBJ2-4, with D unclear. Trimming took 0 bases from V and 7 from J, leaving 10 bases between them. From germline, CDR1 is SEHNR and CDR2 FQNEAQ (reference sequence). The CDR3 has 14 residues. CDR3 loop: CASSLAGRMNIQYF. The CDR3, as DNA: TGTGCCAGCAGCTTAGCCGGCAGAATGAACATTCAGTACTTC.

The chain carries TRBV20-1 and TRBJ1-5; possible D gene TRBD1, 5 bases. The V gene lost 2 bases and the J gene lost 3 bases, with 14 bases spanning the gap. This CDR3 contains 15 residues. CDR1 is DFQATT and CDR2 is SNEGSKA in the germline V gene (reference sequence). CDR3: CSARRGGINNQPQHF. The CDR3 coding sequence is TGCAGTGCTAGACGGGGGGGGATTAACAATCAGCCCCAGCATTTT.

The V gene is TRBV20-1, the J gene TRBJ2-5; 12 bases are a match to TRBD2. The CDR3 runs to 14 residues. J gave up 11 bases and V 6 bases, and 13 bases lay outside the gene matches. Germline-derived CDR1 and CDR2 are DFQATT and SNEGSKA (reference sequence). The chain's CDR3 is CSAPRTSGAQEQYF. For the CDR3, the DNA is TGCAGTGCCCCTCGGACTAGCGGGGCCCAAGAGCAGTACTTC.

The chain has TRBV30 and TRBJ2-1; D gene unclear. The V gene's germline CDR1 is GTSNPN and CDR2 SVGIG (reference sequence). Deletions cut 4 bases from V and 3 bases from J, with 13 bases between. CDR3 length: 14 amino acids. The CDR3 DNA reads TGTGCCTGGACACCTCGACCACTCTACAATGAGCAGTTCTTC. The encoded protein is CAWTPRPLYNEQFF.

The V call is TRBV9, the J call TRBJ2-7; 9 bases match TRBD2. Germline trimming cut 0 bases from V and 7 bases from J; bases unmatched to any gene: 8. In germline, CDR1 is SGDLS, CDR2 YYNGEE. The CDR3 length is 15 residues. CDR3 region: CASSVVASGNYEQYF. The CDR3 DNA follows: TGTGCCAGCAGCGTAGTAGCTAGCGGGAACTATGAGCAGTACTTC.

In DNA, the CDR3 is TGCAGTGCTAGAGAGCCCGGGACAGGGCTCAACTACGAGCAGTACTTC. Residues: CSAREPGTGLNYEQYF. The rearrangement uses TRBV20-1 and TRBJ2-5; 9 bases agree with TRBD1. The end of the DNA is better explained by TRBJ2-7, so the J call may be wrong. This CDR3 comprises 16 residues. Germline CDR1 and CDR2: DFQATT and SNEGSKA (reference sequence).

V and J are TRBV29-1 and TRBJ2-7; 9 bases are a match to TRBD1. CDR3 length equals 16 residues. J was trimmed by 4 bases and V by 6 bases; bases with no gene match: 16. From germline, CDR1 is SQVTM and CDR2 ANQGSEA. CDR3 loop: CSVGQAPGQGLYEQYF. CDR3 nucleotide sequence: TGCAGCGTGGGACAGGCACCGGGACAGGGTCTATACGAGCAGTACTTC.

There are many counts of this clonotype. V gene TRBV5-1 combines with J gene TRBJ2-7, with a tentative D call TRBD1 (5 bases). The CDR3 spans 15 residues. V lost 3 bases to trimming and J lost 3 bases, with 16 bases between them. CDR1 is SGHRS and CDR2 is YFSETQ in the germline V gene. CDR3 sequence: CASSSTQANDYEQYF. CDR3 bases: TGCGCCAGCAGCTCGACACAGGCTAACGACTACGAGCAGTACTTC.

V and J are TRBV24-1 and TRBJ1-2, with D unclear. There are 14 residues in the CDR3. Germline V lookup: CDR1 KGHDR, CDR2 SFDVKD. Trimming left V 5 bases short and J 1 base short, with 10 bases between. CDR3 sequence (DNA): TGTGCCACCAGTGCCGAGACGGGTAACTATGGCTACACCTTC. Translated, it gives CATSAETGNYGYTF.

For this clonotype: Its ends do not fully match the called genes, so a read error is possible. The V call is TRBV5-4, the J call TRBJ2-6; TRBD1 or TRBD2 may be the D gene (6 bases each). CDR3 length equals 15 residues. Germline V lookup: CDR1 SGHNT, CDR2 YYREEE (reference sequence). DNA of the CDR3: TGTGCCAGCAGGAAAGGGGGGACTGGGGCCAACGCCCTGACTTTC. This translates into CASRKGGTGANALTF.

Ten or more counts support this clonotype. V is TRBV7-2 and J is TRBJ2-1, with D perhaps TRBD1 or TRBD2 (5 bases each). The CDR3 extends over 17 amino acids. Trimming took off 2 bases at V and 7 bases at J, with 21 bases between the two ends. CDR1 and CDR2 from the germline V gene are SGHTA and FQGNSA. The CDR3 loop reads CASSLIIGARGTNEQFF. The CDR3 DNA follows: TGTGCCAGCAGCTTAATAATCGGGGCTAGAGGGACGAATGAGCAGTTCTTC. The variable domain in full, completed from reference TRBV7-2 and TRBJ2-1, reads GAGVSQSPSNKVTEKGKDVELRCDPISGHTALYWYRQSLGQGLEFLIYFQGNSAPDKSGLPSDRFSAERTGGSVSTLTIQRTQQEDSAVYLCASSLIIGARGTNEQFFGPGTRLTVL.

This clonotype was found a few times. This sequence joins TRBV6-5 and TRBJ2-1; D possibly corresponds to TRBD2 (7 bases). Looked up from germline, CDR1 is MNHEY and CDR2 is SVGAGI. V dropped 6 bases and J dropped 10 bases, with 19 bases sitting between them. This CDR3 spans 14 amino acids. The CDR3 here is CASRDTYPGGEQFF. In DNA, the CDR3 is TGTGCCAGCAGAGACACTTACCCGGGGGGCGAGCAGTTCTTC.

The chain links TRBV10-3 to TRBJ1-1; D is unresolved. The germline V gene has CDR1 ENHRY and CDR2 SYGVKD. The length of the CDR3 is 13 residues. V shed 3 bases and J shed 2 bases, with 7 bases lying between them. CDR3 coding DNA: TGTGCCATCAGTGAATGGAGCAACACTGAAGCTTTCTTT. Translating gives CAISEWSNTEAFF.

This clonotype was counted ten times or more. V gene TRBV27 combines with J gene TRBJ1-1; a weak D match, TRBD1 (5 bases). Germline V lookup: CDR1 MNHEY, CDR2 SMNVEV (reference sequence). This CDR3 comprises 14 residues. V was shortened by 5 bases and J by 0 bases, with 10 bases between the two germline ends. The CDR3 loop reads CASSPTEMNTEAFF. CDR3 in DNA: TGTGCCAGCAGTCCGACAGAGATGAACACTGAAGCTTTCTTT.

The chain joins TRBV6-4 to TRBJ2-3; D perhaps matches TRBD2 (7 bases). CDR3 length: 19 residues. Trimming took off 6 bases at V and 5 bases at J, with 30 bases between the two ends. Germline V gene data show CDR1 as MRHNA and CDR2 as SNTAGT. CDR3 sequence: CASRPPFRLADSGGDTQYF. CDR3 coding DNA: TGTGCCAGCAGGCCACCTTTTCGGCTAGCGGACAGTGGGGGAGATACGCAGTATTTT.